Listed here is a single T cell receptor beta chain. Its antigen is not known. The data are from a study of chemoradiotherapy in HPV16-positive cancers. About the research overall: Candidate HPV-specific T-cell clones and common TCR motifs came from functional assays in two HPV16-positive patients.

Study-wide results and caveats: Better recurrence-free survival went with HPV-responsive T-cell expansion in HPV16-positive patients. The functional HPV-specific definition rests on just a couple of HPV16-positive patients.

Repertoires were sampled repeatedly during chemoradiotherapy. Libraries were prepared by immunoSEQ multiplex PCR; TCRdb keeps only in-frame clonotypes and omits some of them. Of 9,500 to 15,000 clones detected, around 70% appear once; the ten largest clones hold over 15%. Germline V gives CDR1 SGDLS, CDR2 YYNGEE. This CDR3 is built from 19 residues. V lost 3 bases and J 1 base, leaving 26 bases between the germline ends. This TCR derives from a human donor with HPV-associated anogenital cancer. This specimen was taken from a patient who underwent chemoradiotherapy. This sequence joins TRBV9 and TRBJ2-7; D is possibly TRBD1 or TRBD2 (5 bases each). CDR3 region: CASSASSAKGPSRSYEQYF. The CDR3 DNA reads as TGTGCCAGCAGCGCATCCTCCGCAAAGGGACCGTCAAGATCCTACGAGCAGTACTTC.